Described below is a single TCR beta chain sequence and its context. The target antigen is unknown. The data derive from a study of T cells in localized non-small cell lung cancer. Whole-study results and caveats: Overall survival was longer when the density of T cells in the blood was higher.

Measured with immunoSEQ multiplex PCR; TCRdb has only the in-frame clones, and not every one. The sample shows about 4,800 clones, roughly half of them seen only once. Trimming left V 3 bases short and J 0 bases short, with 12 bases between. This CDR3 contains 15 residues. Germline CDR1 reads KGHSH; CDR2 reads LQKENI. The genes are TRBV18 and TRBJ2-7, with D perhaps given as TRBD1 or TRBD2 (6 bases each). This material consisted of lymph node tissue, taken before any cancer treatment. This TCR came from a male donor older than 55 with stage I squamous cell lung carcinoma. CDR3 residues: CASSPITGASYEQYF. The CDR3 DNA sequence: TGTGCCAGCTCACCGATCACGGGGGCCTCCTACGAGCAGTACTTC.